This entry is about one TCR beta chain. Its antigen is not identified. These data come from a study of blood T cells in healthy people across ages. Findings of the study overall: TCR beta diversity correlated strongly with naive T cell percentage.

CDR1 SNHLY and CDR2 FYNNEI come from the germline V gene. The CDR3 length is 14 residues. Germline trimming cut 4 bases from V and 7 bases from J; bases unmatched to any gene: 7. Next came a second PCR, run for roughly 6 to 11 cycles, which used a sample-barcoded 5' primer along with a J-beta primer mix. One entry per CDR3 protein, called by TCRdb with MiXCR from the 5' RACE reads. The table records 550,000 to 700,000 distinct CDR3 sequences, 27% of them present only once. Collection of roughly 9.8 milliliters of peripheral blood was performed for each donor. The J gene is TRBJ2-7, the V gene TRBV2; 10 bases are shared with TRBD1. The source material was blood. This sequence was found in a woman in her seventies in good health. The CDR3 coding sequence is TGTGCCAGCAGTGCGGGACAGGGGTTAGGGGAGCAGTACTTC. Translating it yields CASSAGQGLGEQYF.